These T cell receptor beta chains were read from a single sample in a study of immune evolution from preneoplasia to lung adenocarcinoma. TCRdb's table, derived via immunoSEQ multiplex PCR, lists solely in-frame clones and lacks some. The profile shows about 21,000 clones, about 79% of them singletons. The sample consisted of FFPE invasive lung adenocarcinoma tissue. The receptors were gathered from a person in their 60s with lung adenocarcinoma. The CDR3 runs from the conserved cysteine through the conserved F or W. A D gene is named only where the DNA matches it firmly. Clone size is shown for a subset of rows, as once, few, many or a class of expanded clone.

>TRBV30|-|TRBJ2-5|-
TGTGCCTGGAGTATGACAGAGACCCAGTACTTC
CAWSMTETQYF
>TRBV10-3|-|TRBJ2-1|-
TGTGCCATCAGTGATAGGGGGAGTGATGAGCAGTTCTTC
CAISDRGSDEQFF
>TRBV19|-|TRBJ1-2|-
TGTGCCAGTAGCGGACAGAGCTATGGCTACACCTTC
CASSGQSYGYTF
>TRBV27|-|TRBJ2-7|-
TGTGCCAGCAGTTTATCGGGTCTACAGGGTAGGGGGAGGGCATACGAGCAGTACTTC
CASSLSGLQGRGRAYEQYF
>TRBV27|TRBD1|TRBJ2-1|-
TGTGCCAGCAGTTTTAGACAGGGTGTAGGTGAGCAGTTCTTC
CASSFRQGVGEQFF
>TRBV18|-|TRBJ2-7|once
TGTGCCAGCTCACCGACACAGGGACACGAGCAGTACTTC
CASSPTQGHEQYF
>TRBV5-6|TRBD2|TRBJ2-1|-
TGTGCCAGCAGCTACAGGACTAGCGGGGTTCGGGGCAATGAGCAGTTCTTC
CASSYRTSGVRGNEQFF
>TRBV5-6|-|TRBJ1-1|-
TGTGCCAGCAGCTTGGTTTCAGGGTTCGAAGCTTTCTTT
CASSLVSGFEAFF
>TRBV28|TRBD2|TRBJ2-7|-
TGTGCCAGCAGGCCCCAGCCTCAGGGACTAGCGGGATACGAGCAGTACTTC
CASRPQPQGLAGYEQYF
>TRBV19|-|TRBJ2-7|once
TGTGCCAGTAGCCCCTCAGGGCCCTACGAGCAGTACTTC
CASSPSGPYEQYF
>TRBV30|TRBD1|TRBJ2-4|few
TGTGCCTGGAGTCGTACAACTTCGGGACAGGGCAGGAACATTCAGTACTTC
CAWSRTTSGQGRNIQYF
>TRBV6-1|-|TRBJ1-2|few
TGTGCCAGCAGTGAATCGGGGGTAACTAACTATGGCTACACCTTC
CASSESGVTNYGYTF
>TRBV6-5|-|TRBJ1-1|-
TGTGCCATCTTCGACAGGTTGAACACTGAAGCTTTCTTT
CAIFDRLNTEAFF
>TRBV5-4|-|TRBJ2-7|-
TGTGCCAGCAGCATCGGGACACCCGATCTCCTCTACGAGCAGTACTTC
CASSIGTPDLLYEQYF
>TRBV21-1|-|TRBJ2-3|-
TGTGCCAGCAGCAAAGCAGGGACCTGGCAGTATTTT
CASSKAGTWQYF
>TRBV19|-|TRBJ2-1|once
TGTGCCAGTAGTATCTATCCAAAGGTGTTCTTC
CASSIYPKVFF
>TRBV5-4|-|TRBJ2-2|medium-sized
TGTGCCAGCAGCTTTGTGGGAGGAGACACCGGGGAGCTGTTTTTT
CASSFVGGDTGELFF
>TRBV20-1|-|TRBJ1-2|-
TGCAGTGGAGTTCTCCCCTATGGCTACACCTTC
CSGVLPYGYTF
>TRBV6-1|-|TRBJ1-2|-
TGTGCCAGCAGTGAGTCGACTCTTAGCTATGGCTACACCTTC
CASSESTLSYGYTF
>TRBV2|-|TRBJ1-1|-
TGTGCCAGCAGTGATGATCTGGGTCGGTGGGACACTGAAGCTTTCTTT
CASSDDLGRWDTEAFF
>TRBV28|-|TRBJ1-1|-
TGTGCCAGCCGTACCGGGGGACTGAACACTGAAGCTTTCTTT
CASRTGGLNTEAFF
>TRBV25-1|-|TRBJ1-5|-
TGTGCCAGCAGTGGGACGGGGGGGGGATCCCATAGCAATCAGCCCCAGCATTTT
CASSGTGGGSHSNQPQHF
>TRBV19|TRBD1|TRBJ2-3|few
TGTGCCAGTAGTACCGACCAGGGGGCAAGGACAGATACGCAGTATTTT
CASSTDQGARTDTQYF
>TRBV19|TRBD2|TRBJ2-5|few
TGTGCCAGTAGACCTAGCGGGGCGGGGACCCAGTACTTC
CASRPSGAGTQYF
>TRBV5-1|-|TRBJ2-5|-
TGCGCCAGCAGCCCCGTGGGTAGCTCGGAGACCCAGTACTTC
CASSPVGSSETQYF
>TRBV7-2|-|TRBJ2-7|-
TGTGCCAGCAGCCCCCCGGCACTACCGCACGAGCAGTACTTC
CASSPPALPHEQYF
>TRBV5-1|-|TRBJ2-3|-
TGCGCCAGCAGCTTACAGGGAACAGATACGCAGTATTTT
CASSLQGTDTQYF
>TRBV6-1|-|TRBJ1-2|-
TGTGCCAGCAGTGGGGAGGACAGAGTTAACTATGGCTACACCTTC
CASSGEDRVNYGYTF
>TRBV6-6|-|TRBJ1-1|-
TGTGCCAGCAGTTACGGCGGACAAGGGAAAACTGAAGCTTTCTTT
CASSYGGQGKTEAFF
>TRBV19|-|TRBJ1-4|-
TGTGCCAGTAGTATAGCCAGGGCGCGGCGTGAAAAACTGTTTTTT
CASSIARARREKLFF
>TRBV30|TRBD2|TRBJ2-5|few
TGTGCCTGTCTGCCCCGGAGCGGGAGGGAGCATGAGACCCAGTACTTC
CACLPRSGREHETQYF
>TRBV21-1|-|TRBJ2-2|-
TGTGCCAGCAGCAAGATGGGGTTCGGAAGCTCCGGGGAGCTGTTTTTT
CASSKMGFGSSGELFF
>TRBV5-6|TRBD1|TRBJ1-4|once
TGTGCCAGCAGCTTCCGACAGGGGATTAATGAAAAACTGTTTTTT
CASSFRQGINEKLFF
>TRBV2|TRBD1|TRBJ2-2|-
TGTGCCAGCAGTTACAGGGGGCAAAGTAACACCGGGGAGCTGTTTTTT
CASSYRGQSNTGELFF
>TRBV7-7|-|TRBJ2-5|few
TGTGCTAGCTCCGGGCTACCGGGAGAGACCCAGTACTTC
CASSGLPGETQYF
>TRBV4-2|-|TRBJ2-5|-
TGTGCCAGCAGCCCCAGCCCGGACTCACAAGAGACCCAGTACTTC
CASSPSPDSQETQYF
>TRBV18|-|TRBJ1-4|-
TGTGCCAGCTCATCCCTACAACACTTGACTAATGAAAAACTGTTTTTT
CASSSLQHLTNEKLFF
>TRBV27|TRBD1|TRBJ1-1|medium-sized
TGTGCCAGCAGACAGGGGACGACTGAAGCTTTCTTT
CASRQGTTEAFF
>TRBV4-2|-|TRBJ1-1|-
TGTGCCAGCAGCTCGGAACGACGAGGTGACACTGAAGCTTTCTTT
CASSSERRGDTEAFF
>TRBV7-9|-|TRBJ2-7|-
TGTGCCAGCAGCGGGGGGGCGACTTACCACCGCTTC
CASSGGATYHRF